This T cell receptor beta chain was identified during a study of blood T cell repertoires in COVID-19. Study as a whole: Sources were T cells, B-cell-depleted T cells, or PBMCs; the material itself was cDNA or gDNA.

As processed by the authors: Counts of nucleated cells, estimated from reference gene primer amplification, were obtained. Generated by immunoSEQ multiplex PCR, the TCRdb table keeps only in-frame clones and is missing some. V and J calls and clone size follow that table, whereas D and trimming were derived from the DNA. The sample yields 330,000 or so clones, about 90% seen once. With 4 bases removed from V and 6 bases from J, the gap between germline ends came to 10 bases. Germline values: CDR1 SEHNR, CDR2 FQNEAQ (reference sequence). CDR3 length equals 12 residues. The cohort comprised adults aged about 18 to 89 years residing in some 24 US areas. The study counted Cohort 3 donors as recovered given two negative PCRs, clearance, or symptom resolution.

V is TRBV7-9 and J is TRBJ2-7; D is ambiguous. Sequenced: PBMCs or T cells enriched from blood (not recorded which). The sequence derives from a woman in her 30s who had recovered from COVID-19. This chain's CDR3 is CASSSWAGEQYF. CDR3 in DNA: TGTGCCAGCAGCTCCTGGGCTGGCGAGCAGTACTTC.